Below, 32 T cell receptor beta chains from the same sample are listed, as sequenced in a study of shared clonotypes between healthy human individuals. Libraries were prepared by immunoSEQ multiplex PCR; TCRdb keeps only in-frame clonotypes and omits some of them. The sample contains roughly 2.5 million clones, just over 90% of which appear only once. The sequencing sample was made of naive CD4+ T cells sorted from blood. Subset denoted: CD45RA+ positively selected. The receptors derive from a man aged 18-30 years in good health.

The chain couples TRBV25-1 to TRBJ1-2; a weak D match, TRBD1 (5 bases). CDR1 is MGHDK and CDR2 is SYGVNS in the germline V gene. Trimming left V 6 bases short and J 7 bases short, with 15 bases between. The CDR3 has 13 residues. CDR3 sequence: CASSENKGRGYTF. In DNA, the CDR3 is TGTGCCAGCAGCGAAAACAAGGGACGTGGCTACACCTTC.

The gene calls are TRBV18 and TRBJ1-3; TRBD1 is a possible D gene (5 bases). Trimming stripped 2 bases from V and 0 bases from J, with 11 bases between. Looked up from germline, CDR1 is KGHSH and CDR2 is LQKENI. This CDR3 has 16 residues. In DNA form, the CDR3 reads TGTGCCAGCTCACCAACGGACATATTCTCTGGAAACACCATATATTTT. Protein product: CASSPTDIFSGNTIYF.

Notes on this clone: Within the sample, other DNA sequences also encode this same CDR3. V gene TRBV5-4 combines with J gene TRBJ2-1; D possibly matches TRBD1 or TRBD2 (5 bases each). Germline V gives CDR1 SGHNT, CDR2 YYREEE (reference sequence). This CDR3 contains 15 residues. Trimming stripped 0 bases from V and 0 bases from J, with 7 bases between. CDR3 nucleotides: TGTGCCAGCAGCTTGGGAGGGACCTCCTACAATGAGCAGTTCTTC. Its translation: CASSLGGTSYNEQFF.

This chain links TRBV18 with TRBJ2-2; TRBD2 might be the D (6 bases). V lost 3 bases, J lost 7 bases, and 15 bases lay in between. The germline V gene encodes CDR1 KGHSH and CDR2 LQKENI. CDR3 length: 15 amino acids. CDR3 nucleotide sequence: TGTGCCAGCTCACCGGTCGGGGGTAAAGGCGGGGAGCTGTTTTTT. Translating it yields CASSPVGGKGGELFF.

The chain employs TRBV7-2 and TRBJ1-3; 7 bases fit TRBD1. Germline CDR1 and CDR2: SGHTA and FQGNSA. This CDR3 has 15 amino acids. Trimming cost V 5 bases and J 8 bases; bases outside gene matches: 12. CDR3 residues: CASSPLGQSSDTIYF. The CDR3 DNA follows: TGTGCCAGCAGCCCCTTGGGACAGTCGTCGGACACCATATATTTT.

For the CDR3, the DNA is TGTGCCAGCGGACTCGGGTACGGAGATACGCAGTATTTT. Amino acids: CASGLGYGDTQYF. The chain is built from TRBV11-2 and TRBJ2-3; D is perhaps TRBD2 (5 bases). CDR1 and CDR2 (germline): SGHAT, FQNNGV. The V end was cut by 8 bases, the J end by 5 bases, with 14 bases between. The CDR3 extends over 13 amino acids.

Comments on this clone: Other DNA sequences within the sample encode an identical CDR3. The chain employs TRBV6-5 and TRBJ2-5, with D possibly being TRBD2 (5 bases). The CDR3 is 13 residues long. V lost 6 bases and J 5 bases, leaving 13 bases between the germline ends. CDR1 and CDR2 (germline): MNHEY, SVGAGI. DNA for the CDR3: TGTGCCAGCAGCCGGGGATCACTGGAGACCCAGTACTTC. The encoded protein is CASSRGSLETQYF.

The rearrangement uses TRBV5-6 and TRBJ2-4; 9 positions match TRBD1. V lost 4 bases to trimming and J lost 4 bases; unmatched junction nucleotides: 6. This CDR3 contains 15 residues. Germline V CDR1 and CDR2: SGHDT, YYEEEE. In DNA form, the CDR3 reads TGTGCCAGCAGCCCACTGGGACAGGGTAAAAACATTCAGTACTTC. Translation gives CASSPLGQGKNIQYF.

The CDR3 sequence: CASSESFGSYEQYF. The CDR3 nucleotides are TGTGCCAGCAGTGAATCCTTCGGTTCCTACGAGCAGTACTTC. The V and J genes are TRBV2 and TRBJ2-7; D call uncertain. This CDR3 has 14 residues. Trimming shortened V by 2 bases and J by 1 base, and 9 bases separated the two germline ends. The germline CDR1 and CDR2 sequences are SNHLY and FYNNEI.

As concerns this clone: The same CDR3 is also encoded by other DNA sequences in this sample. DNA for the CDR3: TGTGCCTGGAGTTCCAGCTCTGGAAACACCATATATTTT. Protein: CAWSSSSGNTIYF. The chain couples TRBV30 to TRBJ1-3; D ambiguous. The germline V and J ends were trimmed by 2 bases and 0 bases, with 5 bases remaining between them. Germline CDR1 is GTSNPN and CDR2 is SVGIG (reference sequence). The CDR3 runs to 13 residues.

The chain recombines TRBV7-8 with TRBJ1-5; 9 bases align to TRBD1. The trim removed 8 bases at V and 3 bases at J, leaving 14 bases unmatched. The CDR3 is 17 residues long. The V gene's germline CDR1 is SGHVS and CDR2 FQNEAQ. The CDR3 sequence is CASSTFKTGGDNQPQHF. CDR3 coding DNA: TGTGCCAGCTCGACCTTTAAGACAGGGGGTGACAATCAGCCCCAGCATTTT.

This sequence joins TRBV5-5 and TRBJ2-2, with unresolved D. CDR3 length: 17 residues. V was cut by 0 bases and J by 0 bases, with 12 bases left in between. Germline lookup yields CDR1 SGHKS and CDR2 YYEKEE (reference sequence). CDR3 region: CASSLAVLLANTGELFF. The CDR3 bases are TGTGCCAGCAGCTTGGCGGTCCTCCTCGCGAACACCGGGGAGCTGTTTTTT.

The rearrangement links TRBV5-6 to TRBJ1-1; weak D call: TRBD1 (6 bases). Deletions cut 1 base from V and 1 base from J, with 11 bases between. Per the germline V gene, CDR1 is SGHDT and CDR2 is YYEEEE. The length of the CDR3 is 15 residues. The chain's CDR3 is CASSLIGQKNTEAFF. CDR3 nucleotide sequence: TGTGCCAGCAGCTTGATTGGACAGAAGAACACTGAAGCTTTCTTT.

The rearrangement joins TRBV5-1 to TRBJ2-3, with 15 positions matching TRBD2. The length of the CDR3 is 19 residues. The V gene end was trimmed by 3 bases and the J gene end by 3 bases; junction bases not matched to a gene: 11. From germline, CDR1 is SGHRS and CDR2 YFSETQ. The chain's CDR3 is CASSSSRTSGGARTDTQYF. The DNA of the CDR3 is TGCGCCAGCAGCTCATCACGGACTAGCGGGGGGGCACGGACAGATACGCAGTATTTT.

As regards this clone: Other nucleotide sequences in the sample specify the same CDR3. CDR3 nucleotides: TGCGCCAGCAGCTTGGATACTGGGGGCTACAATGAGCAGTTCTTC. It specifies CASSLDTGGYNEQFF. V is TRBV5-1 and J is TRBJ2-1; either TRBD1 or TRBD2 may fit D (5 bases each). The V gene's germline CDR1 is SGHRS and CDR2 YFSETQ. V lost 0 bases, J lost 3 bases, and 10 bases lay in between. This CDR3 is built from 15 residues. Variable domain in full (rest from reference TRBV5-1 and TRBJ2-1): KAGVTQTPRYLIKTRGQQVTLSCSPISGHRSVSWYQQTPGQGLQFLFEYFSETQRNKGNFPGRFSGRQFSNSRSEMNVSTLELGDSALYLCASSLDTGGYNEQFFGPGTRLTVL.

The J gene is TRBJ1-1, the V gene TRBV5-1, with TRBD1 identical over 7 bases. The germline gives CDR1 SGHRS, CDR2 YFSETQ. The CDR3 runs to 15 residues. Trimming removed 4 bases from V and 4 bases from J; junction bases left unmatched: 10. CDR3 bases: TGCGCCAGCAGCGCGGGACAGACCCGAGGCACTGAAGCTTTCTTT. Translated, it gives CASSAGQTRGTEAFF. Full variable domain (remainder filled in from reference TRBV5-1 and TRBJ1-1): KAGVTQTPRYLIKTRGQQVTLSCSPISGHRSVSWYQQTPGQGLQFLFEYFSETQRNKGNFPGRFSGRQFSNSRSEMNVSTLELGDSALYLCASSAGQTRGTEAFFGQGTRLTVV.

This CDR3 reads CASGRLAGGRETQYF. CDR3 coding DNA: TGTGCCAGCGGACGACTAGCGGGAGGGCGGGAGACCCAGTACTTC. The chain has TRBV2 and TRBJ2-5, with TRBD2 matching over 14 bases. The trim removed 8 bases at V and 5 bases at J, leaving 7 bases unmatched. The CDR3 consists of 15 residues. The germline V gene encodes CDR1 SNHLY and CDR2 FYNNEI.

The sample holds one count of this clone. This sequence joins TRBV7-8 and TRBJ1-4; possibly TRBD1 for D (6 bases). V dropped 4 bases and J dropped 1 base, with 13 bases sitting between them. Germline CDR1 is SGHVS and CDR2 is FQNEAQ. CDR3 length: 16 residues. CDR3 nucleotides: TGTGCCAGCAGCTGGGAACAGGGCAGAACTAATGAAAAACTGTTTTTT. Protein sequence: CASSWEQGRTNEKLFF.

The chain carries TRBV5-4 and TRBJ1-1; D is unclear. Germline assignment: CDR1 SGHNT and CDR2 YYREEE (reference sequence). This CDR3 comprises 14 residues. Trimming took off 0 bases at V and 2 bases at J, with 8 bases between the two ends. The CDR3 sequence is CASSLARTNTEAFF. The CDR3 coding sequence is TGTGCCAGCAGCTTGGCGCGGACTAACACTGAAGCTTTCTTT.

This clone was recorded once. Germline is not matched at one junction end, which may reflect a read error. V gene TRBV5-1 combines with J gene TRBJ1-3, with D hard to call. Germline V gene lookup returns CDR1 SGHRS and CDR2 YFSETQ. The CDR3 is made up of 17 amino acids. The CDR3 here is CASSPDPGVLPGNTIYF. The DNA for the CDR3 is TGCGCCAGCAGCCCGGACCCAGGCGTCCTTCCTGGCAACACCATATATTTT.

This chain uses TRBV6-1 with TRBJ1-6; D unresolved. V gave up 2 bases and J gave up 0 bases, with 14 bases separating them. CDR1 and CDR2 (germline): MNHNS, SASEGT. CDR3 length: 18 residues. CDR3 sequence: CASSERRTPSSYNSPLHF. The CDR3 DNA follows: TGTGCCAGCAGTGAACGAAGGACCCCAAGCTCCTATAATTCACCCCTCCACTTT.

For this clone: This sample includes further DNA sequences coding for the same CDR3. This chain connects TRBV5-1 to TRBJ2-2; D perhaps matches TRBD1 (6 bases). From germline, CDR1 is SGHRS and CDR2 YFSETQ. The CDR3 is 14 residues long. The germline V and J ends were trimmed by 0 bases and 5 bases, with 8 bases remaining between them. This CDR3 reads CASSLEGGTGELFF. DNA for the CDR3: TGCGCCAGCAGCTTGGAAGGGGGTACCGGGGAGCTGTTTTTT.

The CDR3 nucleotides are TGTGCCAGCAGCGCCCAGGGGACGGGGGACACTGAAGCTTTCTTT. It encodes CASSAQGTGDTEAFF. The genes are TRBV9 and TRBJ1-1, with D perhaps matching TRBD1 (6 bases). Germline values: CDR1 SGDLS, CDR2 YYNGEE. CDR3 length: 15 residues. The V end lost 3 bases, the J end lost 3 bases, and 15 bases lay between the germline ends.

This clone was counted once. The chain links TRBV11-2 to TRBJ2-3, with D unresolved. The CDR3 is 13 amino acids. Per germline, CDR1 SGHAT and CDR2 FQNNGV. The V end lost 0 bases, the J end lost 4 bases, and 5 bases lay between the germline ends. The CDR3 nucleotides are TGTGCCAGCAGCTTAGAGCGTCCAGATACGCAGTATTTT. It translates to CASSLERPDTQYF.

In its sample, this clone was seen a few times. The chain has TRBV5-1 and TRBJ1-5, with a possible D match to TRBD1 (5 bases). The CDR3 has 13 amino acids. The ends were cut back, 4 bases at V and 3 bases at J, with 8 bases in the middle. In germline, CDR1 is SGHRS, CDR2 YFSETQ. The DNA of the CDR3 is TGCGCCAGCAGCGGGGACGTCAATCAGCCCCAGCATTTT. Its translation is CASSGDVNQPQHF.

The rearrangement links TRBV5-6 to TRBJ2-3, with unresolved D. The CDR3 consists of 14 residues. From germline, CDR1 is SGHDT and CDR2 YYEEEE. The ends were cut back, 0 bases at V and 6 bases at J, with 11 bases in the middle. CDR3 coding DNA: TGTGCCAGCAGCTTGGGGATCGACCCTGATACGCAGTATTTT. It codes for CASSLGIDPDTQYF.

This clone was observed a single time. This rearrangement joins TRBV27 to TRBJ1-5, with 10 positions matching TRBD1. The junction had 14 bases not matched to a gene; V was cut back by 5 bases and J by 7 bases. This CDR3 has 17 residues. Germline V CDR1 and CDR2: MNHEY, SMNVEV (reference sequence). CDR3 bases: TGTGCCAGCAGTCTACTCGGAGGGACAGGGGCGAGACAGCCCCAGCATTTT. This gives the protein CASSLLGGTGARQPQHF.

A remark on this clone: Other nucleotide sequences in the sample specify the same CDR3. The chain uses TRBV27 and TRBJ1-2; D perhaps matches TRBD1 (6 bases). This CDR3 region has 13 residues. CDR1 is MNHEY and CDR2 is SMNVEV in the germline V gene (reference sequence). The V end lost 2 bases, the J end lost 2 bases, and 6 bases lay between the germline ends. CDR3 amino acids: CASSLQGNYGYTF. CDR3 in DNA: TGTGCCAGCAGTTTACAGGGGAACTATGGCTACACCTTC.

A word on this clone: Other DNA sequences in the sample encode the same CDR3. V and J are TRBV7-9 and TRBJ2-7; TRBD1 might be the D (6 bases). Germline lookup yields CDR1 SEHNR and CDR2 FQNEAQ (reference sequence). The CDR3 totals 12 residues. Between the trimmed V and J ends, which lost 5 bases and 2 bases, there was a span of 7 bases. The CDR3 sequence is CASSRDTYEQYF. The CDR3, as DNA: TGTGCCAGCAGCCGGGACACCTACGAGCAGTACTTC.

For the CDR3, the DNA is TGCGCCAGCAGCCCCTCAGGGACGGGGGACTATGGCTACACCTTC. The encoded protein is CASSPSGTGDYGYTF. The chain is built from TRBV5-1 and TRBJ1-2, with TRBD1 as a possible D gene (5 bases). This CDR3 spans 15 amino acids. Germline CDR1 is SGHRS and CDR2 is YFSETQ. V dropped 4 bases and J dropped 3 bases, with 16 bases sitting between them. The full variable domain, rest sourced from reference TRBV5-1 and TRBJ1-2, is KAGVTQTPRYLIKTRGQQVTLSCSPISGHRSVSWYQQTPGQGLQFLFEYFSETQRNKGNFPGRFSGRQFSNSRSEMNVSTLELGDSALYLCASSPSGTGDYGYTFGSGTRLTVV.

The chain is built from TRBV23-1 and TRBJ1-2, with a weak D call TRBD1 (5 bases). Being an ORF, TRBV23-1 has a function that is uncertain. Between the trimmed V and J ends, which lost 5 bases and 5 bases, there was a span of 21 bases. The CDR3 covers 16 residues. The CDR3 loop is CASSFCLGAGFYGYTF. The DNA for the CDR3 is TGCGCCAGCAGTTTCTGTCTTGGGGCAGGTTTTTATGGCTACACCTTC.

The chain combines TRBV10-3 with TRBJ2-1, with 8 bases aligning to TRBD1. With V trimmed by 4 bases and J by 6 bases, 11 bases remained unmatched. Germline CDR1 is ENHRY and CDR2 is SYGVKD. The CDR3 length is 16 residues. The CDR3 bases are TGTGCCATCAGTGGACTTCCAGGGGGCTTGGGCAATGAGCAGTTCTTC. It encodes CAISGLPGGLGNEQFF.